The rows below give T cell receptor beta chains drawn from one sample of a study of blood T cells in healthy people across ages. TCRdb re-called the 5' RACE reads with MiXCR, one entry per CDR3 protein. The repertoire holds more than 900,000 distinct CDR3 sequences, with about 25% as singletons. Separately, the same data were catalogued under a study of T cells of mothers and their children.

Sequencing input: blood. All receptors derive from a girl aged 2-10 years in good health. CDR3s leave out the opening cysteine and the closing phenylalanine or tryptophan. Each record gives: V gene, clone size, CDR3 length, CDR3 protein. Expanded clones get a size class; other rows say once, few or many, or leave the size out.

TRBV24-1 . 14 ATAALGQGNTGELF
TRBV4-3 . 11 ASSQDREGTIY
TRBV4-1 . 15 ASSQPVLRELAHIQY
TRBV20-1 . 11 SARVDSGKTQY
TRBV5-1 few 12 ASSQQESTDTQY
TRBV15 . 12 ATSGTLSARKLF
TRBV4-3 . 13 ASSQDRVAGETQY
TRBV11-2 . 14 ASSPFPPGKNEKLF
TRBV29-1 few 14 SVEEYESGYTYEQY
TRBV5-1 . 9 ASGLGREQF
TRBV28 . 12 ASSLNIRDQPQH
TRBV29-1 few 12 SVEERDRNYGYT
TRBV5-1 . 13 ASSLTDSFSYEQY
TRBV2 few 10 ASKGMAQPQH
TRBV29-1 few 9 SARSSNIQY
TRBV24-1 many 10 ATSQGSNEQF
TRBV6-5 few 11 ASSYFVMDEQF
TRBV29-1 . 11 SVEGGHYYEQY
TRBV28 . 15 ASSFYLRESSYNEQF
TRBV10-3 . 13 AIRKSGGTGETQY
TRBV2 . 13 ASSPLDSRTDTQY
TRBV6-2/TRBV6-3 . 9 ASALGGEAF
TRBV4-2 few 13 ASSLFTGQGTEAF
TRBV15 . 13 ATSRVGTAKNIQY
TRBV5-1 few 12 ASSLEISPKTQY
TRBV29-1 . 11 SGGAASYNEQF